This TCR beta chain was sequenced in a study of control samples from healthy donors and cancer patients. Profiled with immunoSEQ multiplex PCR; TCRdb holds only in-frame clones, not every one. The sample has around 200,000 clones, approximately 92% seen once. Germline assignment: CDR1 MNHNS and CDR2 SASEGT. This CDR3 has 16 amino acids. J was trimmed by 6 bases and V by 3 bases; bases with no gene match: 6. The clonotype originates from a man aged 18 to 29 in good health. Sequenced: blood. The chain combines TRBV6-1 with TRBJ1-6, with 9 bases matching TRBD1. The CDR3 region has the DNA TGTGCCAGCAGTGAGACCGGGACAGGGATTAATTCACCCCTCCACTTT. This sequence encodes CASSETGTGINSPLHF.